This TCR beta chain was documented in a study of T-cell memory formation after mild COVID-19. Background on the study: TCR clustering was largely donor specific.

This clonotype turned up a few times. This CDR3 contains 16 residues. CDR1 MGHRA and CDR2 YSYEKL come from the germline V gene. V lost 4 bases to trimming and J lost 2 bases, with 18 bases between them. TCRdb re-called the 5' RACE reads through MiXCR, storing one row per CDR3 protein. This sample yields approximately 480,000 distinct CDR3 sequences, of which about 20% are seen a single time; 9% to 15% belongs to the top ten. The genes are TRBV4-1 and TRBJ2-7, with D possibly TRBD1 on 7 matching bases. The sequenced material came from PBMCs or a T cell subset sorted from them (not recorded which). This TCR came from an adult woman who had mild COVID-19 (a few samples of this study predate the infection). Cell type and time point are not known. The CDR3 protein is CASSLLGGTETYEQYF. The CDR3 region has the DNA TGCGCCAGCAGCCTTCTAGGGGGGACAGAGACCTACGAGCAGTACTTC.